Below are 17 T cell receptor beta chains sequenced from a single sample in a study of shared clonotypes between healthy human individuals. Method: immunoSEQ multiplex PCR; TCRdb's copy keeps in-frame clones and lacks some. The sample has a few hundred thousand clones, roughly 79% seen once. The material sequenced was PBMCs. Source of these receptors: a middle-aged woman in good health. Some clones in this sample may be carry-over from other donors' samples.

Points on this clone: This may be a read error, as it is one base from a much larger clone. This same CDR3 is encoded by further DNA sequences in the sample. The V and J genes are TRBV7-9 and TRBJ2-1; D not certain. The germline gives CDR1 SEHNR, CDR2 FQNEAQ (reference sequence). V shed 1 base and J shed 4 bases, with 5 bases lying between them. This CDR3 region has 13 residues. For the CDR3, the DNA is TGTGCCAGCAGCTTAGGACGGTACAATGAGCAGTTCTTC. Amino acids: CASSLGRYNEQFF.

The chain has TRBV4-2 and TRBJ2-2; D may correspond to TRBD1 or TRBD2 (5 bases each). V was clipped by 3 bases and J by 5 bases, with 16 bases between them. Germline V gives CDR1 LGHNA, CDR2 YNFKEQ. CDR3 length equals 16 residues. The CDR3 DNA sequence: TGTGCCAGCAGCCAGGATGCAGGGAGAGGGACCGGGGAGCTGTTTTTT. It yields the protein CASSQDAGRGTGELFF.

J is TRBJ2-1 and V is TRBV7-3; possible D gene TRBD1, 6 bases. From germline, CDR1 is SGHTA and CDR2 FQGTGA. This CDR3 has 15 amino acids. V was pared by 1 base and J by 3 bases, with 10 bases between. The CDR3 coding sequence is TGTGCCAGCAGCTTAAGGGGGCACGGCTACAATGAGCAGTTCTTC. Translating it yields CASSLRGHGYNEQFF.

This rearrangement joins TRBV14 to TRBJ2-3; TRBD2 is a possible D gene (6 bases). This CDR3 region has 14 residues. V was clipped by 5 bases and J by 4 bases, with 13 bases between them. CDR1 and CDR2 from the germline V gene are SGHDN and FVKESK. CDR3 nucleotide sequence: TGTGCCAGCAGCTTAGGAGGGGTGGCAGATACGCAGTATTTT. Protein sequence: CASSLGGVADTQYF.

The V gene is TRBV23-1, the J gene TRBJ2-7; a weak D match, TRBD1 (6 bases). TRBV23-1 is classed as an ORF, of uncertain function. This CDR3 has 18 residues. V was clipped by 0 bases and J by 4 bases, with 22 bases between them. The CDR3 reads CASSQSERLQGGPYEQYF. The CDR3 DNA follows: TGCGCCAGCAGTCAATCGGAAAGACTACAGGGTGGTCCGTACGAGCAGTACTTC.

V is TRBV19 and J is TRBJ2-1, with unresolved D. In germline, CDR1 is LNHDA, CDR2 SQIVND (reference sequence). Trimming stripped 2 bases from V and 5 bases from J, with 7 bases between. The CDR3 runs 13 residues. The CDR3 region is CASSIPENNEQFF. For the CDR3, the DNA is TGTGCCAGTAGTATACCGGAAAACAATGAGCAGTTCTTC.

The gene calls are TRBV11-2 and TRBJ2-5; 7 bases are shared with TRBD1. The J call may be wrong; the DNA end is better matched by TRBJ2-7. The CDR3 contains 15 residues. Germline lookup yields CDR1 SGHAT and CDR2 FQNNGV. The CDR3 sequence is CASSSYRGLAYEQYF. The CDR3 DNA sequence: TGTGCCAGCAGCTCCTACAGGGGTCTCGCCTACGAGCAGTACTTC.

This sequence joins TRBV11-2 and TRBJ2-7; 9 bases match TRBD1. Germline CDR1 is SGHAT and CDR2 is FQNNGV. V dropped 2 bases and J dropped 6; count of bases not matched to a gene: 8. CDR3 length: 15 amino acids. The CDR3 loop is CASSLNPGQGTEQYF. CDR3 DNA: TGTGCCAGCAGCTTAAATCCGGGACAGGGAACCGAGCAGTACTTC.

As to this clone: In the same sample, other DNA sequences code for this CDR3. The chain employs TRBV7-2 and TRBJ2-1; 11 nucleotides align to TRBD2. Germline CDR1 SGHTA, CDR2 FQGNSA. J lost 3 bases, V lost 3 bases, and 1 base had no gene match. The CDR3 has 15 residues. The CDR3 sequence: CASSFGTSGYNEQFF. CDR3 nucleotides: TGTGCCAGCAGCTTTGGGACTAGCGGCTACAATGAGCAGTTCTTC.

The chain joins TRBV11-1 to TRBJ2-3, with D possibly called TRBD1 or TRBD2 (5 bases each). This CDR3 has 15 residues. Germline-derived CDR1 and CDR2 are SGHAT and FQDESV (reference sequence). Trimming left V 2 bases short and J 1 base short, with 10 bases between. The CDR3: CASSLSGAGTDTQYF. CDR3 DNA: TGTGCCAGCAGCTTATCCGGGGCTGGCACAGATACGCAGTATTTT.

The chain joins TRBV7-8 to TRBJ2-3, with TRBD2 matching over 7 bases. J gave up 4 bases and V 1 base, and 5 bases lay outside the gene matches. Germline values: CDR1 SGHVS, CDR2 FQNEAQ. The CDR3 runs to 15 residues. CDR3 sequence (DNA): TGTGCCAGCAGCTTAGGGGGAGCGGGACCAGATACGCAGTATTTT. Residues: CASSLGGAGPDTQYF. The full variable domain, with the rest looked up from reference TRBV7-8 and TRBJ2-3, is GAGVSQSPRYKVAKRGQDVALRCDPISGHVSLFWYQQALGQGPEFLTYFQNEAQLDKSGLPSDRFFAERPEGSVSTLKIQRTQQEDSAVYLCASSLGGAGPDTQYFGPGTRLTVL.

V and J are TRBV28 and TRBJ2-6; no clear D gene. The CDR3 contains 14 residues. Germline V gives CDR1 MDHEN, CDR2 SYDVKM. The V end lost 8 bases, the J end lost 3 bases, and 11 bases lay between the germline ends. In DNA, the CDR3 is TGTGCCAGCCAACCGCCCGGTGGGGCCAACGTCCTGACTTTC. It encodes CASQPPGGANVLTF.

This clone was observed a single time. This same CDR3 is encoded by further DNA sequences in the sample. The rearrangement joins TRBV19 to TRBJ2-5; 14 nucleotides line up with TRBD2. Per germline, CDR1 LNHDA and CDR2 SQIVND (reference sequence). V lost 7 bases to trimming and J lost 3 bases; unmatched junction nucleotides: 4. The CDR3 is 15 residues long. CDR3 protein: CASKGLAGEKETQYF. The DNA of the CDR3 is TGTGCCAGTAAGGGACTAGCGGGAGAGAAAGAGACCCAGTACTTC. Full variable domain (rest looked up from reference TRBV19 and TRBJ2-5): DGGITQSPKYLFRKEGQNVTLSCEQNLNHDAMYWYRQDPGQGLRLIYYSQIVNDFQKGDIAEGYSVSREKKESFPLTVTSAQKNPTAFYLCASKGLAGEKETQYFGPGTRLLVL.

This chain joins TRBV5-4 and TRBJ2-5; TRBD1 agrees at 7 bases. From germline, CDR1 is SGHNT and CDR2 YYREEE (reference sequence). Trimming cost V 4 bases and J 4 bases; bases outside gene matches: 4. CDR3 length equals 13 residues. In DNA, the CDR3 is TGTGCCAGCAGCCTAGGGGGCGCAGAGACCCAGTACTTC. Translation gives CASSLGGAETQYF.

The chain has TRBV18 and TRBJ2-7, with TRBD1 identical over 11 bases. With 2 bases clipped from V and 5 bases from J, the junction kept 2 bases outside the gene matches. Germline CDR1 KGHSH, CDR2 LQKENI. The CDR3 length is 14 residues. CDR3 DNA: TGTGCCAGCTCACCAACGGGACAGGGGGACGAGCAGTACTTC. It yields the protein CASSPTGQGDEQYF.

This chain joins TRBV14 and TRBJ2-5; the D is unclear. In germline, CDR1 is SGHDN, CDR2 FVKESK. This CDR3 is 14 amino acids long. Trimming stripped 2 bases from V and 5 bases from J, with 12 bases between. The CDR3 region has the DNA TGTGCCAGCAGCCAATTTCTAGGGTTTGAGACCCAGTACTTC. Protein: CASSQFLGFETQYF.

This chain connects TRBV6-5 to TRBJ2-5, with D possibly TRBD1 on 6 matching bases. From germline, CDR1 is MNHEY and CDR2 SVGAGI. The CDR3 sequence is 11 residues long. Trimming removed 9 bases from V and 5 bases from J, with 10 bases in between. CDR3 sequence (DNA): TGTGCCAGAACCCAGGGGGAGACCCAGTACTTC. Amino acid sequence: CARTQGETQYF.